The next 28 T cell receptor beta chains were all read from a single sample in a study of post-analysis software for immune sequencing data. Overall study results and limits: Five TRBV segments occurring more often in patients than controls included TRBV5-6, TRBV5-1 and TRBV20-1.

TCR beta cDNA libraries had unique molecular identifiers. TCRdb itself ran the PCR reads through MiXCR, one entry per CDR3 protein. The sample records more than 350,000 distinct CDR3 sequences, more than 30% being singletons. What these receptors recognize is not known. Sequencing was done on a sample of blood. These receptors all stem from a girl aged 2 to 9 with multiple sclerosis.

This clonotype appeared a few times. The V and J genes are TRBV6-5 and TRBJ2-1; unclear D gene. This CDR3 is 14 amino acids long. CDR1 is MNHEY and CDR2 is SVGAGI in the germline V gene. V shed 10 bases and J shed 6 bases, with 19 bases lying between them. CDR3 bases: TGTGCCACAGCTAGGAGAGCGTTAGGCAATGAGCAGTTCTTC. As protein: CATARRALGNEQFF.

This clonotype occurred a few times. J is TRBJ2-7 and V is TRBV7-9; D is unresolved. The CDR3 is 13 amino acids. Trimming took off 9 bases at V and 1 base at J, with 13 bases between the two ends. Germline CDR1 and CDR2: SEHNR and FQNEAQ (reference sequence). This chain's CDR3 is CARLPRWSYEQYF. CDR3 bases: TGTGCCAGGCTGCCTAGATGGTCCTACGAGCAGTACTTC.

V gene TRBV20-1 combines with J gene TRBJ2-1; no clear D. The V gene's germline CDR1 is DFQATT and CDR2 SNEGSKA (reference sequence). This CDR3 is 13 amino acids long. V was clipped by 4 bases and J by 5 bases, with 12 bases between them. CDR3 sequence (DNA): TGCAGTGCTAACCGAGCACGGAACAATGAGCAGTTCTTC. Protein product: CSANRARNNEQFF.

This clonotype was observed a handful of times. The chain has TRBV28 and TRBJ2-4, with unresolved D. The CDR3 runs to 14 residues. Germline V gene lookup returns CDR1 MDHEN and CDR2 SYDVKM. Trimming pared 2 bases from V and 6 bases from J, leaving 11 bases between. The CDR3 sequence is CASSLADIRNIQYF. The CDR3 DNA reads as TGTGCCAGCAGTTTAGCGGATATCAGAAACATTCAGTACTTC. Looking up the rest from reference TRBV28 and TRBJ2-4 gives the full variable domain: DVKVTQSSRYLVKRTGEKVFLECVQDMDHENMFWYRQDPGLGLRLIYFSYDVKMKEKGDIPEGYSVSREKKERFSLILESASTNQTSMYLCASSLADIRNIQYFGAGTRLSVL.

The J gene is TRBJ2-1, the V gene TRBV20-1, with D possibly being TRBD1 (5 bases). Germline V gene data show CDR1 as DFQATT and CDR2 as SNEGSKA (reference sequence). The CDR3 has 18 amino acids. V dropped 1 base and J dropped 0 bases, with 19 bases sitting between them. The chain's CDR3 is CSARGFSSTVSSYNEQFF. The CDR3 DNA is TGCAGTGCTAGAGGGTTTTCCTCGACAGTGAGCTCCTACAATGAGCAGTTCTTC.

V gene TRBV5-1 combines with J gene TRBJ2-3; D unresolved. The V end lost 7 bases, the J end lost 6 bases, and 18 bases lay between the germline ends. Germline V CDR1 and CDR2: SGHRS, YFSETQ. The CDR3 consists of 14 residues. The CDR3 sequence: CASGPFSLPDTQYF. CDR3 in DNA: TGCGCCAGCGGCCCTTTTTCGTTGCCGGATACGCAGTATTTT.

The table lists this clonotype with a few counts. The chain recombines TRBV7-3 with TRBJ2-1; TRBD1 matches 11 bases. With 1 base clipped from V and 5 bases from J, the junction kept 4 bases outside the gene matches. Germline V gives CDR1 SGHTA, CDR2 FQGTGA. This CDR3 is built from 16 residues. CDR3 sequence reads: CASSLMGQGGHNEQFF. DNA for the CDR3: TGTGCCAGCAGCTTAATGGGACAGGGGGGACACAATGAGCAGTTCTTC.

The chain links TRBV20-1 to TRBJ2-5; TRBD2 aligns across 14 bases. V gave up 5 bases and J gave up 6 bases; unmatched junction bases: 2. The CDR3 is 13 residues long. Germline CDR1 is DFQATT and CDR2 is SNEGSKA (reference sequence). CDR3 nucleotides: TGCAGTGCTGGGACTAGCGGGGGAAAGACCCAGTACTTC. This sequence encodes CSAGTSGGKTQYF.

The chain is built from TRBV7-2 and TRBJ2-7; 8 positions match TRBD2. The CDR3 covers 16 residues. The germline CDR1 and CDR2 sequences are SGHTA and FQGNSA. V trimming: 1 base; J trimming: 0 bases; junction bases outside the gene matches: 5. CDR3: CASSLDREGLSYEQYF. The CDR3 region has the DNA TGTGCCAGCAGCTTAGATCGGGAGGGCCTCTCCTACGAGCAGTACTTC.

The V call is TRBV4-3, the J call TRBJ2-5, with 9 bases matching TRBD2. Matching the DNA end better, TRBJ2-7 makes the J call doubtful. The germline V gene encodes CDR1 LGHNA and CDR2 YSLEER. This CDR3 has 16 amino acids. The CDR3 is CASSQDLTSGPYEQYF. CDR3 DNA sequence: TGCGCCAGCAGCCAAGACCTGACTAGCGGACCCTACGAGCAGTACTTC.

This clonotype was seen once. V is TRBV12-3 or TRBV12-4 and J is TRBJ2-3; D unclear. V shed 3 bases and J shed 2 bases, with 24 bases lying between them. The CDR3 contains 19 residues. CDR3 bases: TGTGCCAGCAGTTTCTCAAGGTTTGTGGCTAGAGCCGACACAGATACGCAGTATTTT. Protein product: CASSFSRFVARADTDTQYF.

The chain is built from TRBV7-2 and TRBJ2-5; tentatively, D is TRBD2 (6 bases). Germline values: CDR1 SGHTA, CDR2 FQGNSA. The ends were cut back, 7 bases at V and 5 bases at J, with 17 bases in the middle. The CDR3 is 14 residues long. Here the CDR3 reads CASTTGAGPETQYF. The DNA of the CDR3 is TGTGCCAGCACCACCGGCGCGGGACCGGAGACCCAGTACTTC.

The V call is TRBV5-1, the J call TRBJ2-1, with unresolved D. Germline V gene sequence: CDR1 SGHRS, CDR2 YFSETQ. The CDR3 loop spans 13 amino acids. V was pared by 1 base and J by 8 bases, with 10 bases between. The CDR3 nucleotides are TGCGCCAGCAGCTTGTGGGGTAACGATGAGCAGTTCTTC. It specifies CASSLWGNDEQFF.

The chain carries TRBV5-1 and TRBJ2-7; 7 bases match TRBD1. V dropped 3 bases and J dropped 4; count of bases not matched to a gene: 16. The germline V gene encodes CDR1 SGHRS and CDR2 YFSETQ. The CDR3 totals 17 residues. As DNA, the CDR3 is TGCGCCAGCAGCTCCTCCACATTCGACAGGGAGCAATACGAGCAGTACTTC. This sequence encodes CASSSSTFDREQYEQYF.

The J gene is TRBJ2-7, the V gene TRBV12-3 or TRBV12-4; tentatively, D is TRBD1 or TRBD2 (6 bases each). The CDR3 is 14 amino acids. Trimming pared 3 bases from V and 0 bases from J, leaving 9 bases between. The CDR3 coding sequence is TGTGCCAGCAGTTTCCCGGGGGCCTCCTACGAGCAGTACTTC. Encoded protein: CASSFPGASYEQYF.

This CDR3 is CASSSPGTSGTVKQFF. In DNA form, the CDR3 reads TGTGCCAGCAGTTCCCCCGGGACTAGCGGGACCGTCAAGCAGTTCTTC. J is TRBJ2-1 and V is TRBV28, with 13 positions matching TRBD2. The V gene's germline CDR1 is MDHEN and CDR2 SYDVKM. This CDR3 spans 16 amino acids. Trimming cost V 4 bases and J 11 bases; bases outside gene matches: 11.

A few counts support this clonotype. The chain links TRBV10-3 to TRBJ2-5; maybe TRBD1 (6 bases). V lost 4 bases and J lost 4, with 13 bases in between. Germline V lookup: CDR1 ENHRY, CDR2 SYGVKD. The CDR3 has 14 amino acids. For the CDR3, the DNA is TGTGCCATCAGTGCGACGGACAGTACAGAGACCCAGTACTTC. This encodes CAISATDSTETQYF.

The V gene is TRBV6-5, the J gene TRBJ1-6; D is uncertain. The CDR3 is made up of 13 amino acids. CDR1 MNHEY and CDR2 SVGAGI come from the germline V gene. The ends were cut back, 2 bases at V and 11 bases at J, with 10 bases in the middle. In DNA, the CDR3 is TGTGCCAGCAGTTACGGGGAGCGGACACCCCTCCACTTT. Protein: CASSYGERTPLHF.

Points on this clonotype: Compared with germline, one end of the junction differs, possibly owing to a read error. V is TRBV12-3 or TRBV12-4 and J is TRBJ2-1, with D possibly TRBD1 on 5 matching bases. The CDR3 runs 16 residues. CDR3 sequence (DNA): TGTGCCAGCAGTTTTGGTGGGGCATACTCCCACAATGAGCAGTTCTTC. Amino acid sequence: CASSFGGAYSHNEQFF.

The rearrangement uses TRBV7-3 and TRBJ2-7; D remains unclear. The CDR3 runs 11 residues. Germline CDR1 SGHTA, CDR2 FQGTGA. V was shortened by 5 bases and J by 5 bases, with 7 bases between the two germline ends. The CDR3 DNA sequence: TGTGCCAGCAGCAACGTACACGAGCAGTACTTC. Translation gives CASSNVHEQYF.

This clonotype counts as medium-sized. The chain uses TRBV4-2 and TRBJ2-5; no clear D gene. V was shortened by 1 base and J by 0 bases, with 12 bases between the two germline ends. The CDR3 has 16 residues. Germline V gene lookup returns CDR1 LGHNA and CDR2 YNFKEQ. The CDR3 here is CASSQVLQRYQETQYF. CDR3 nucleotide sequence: TGTGCCAGCAGCCAAGTTCTACAGCGCTACCAAGAGACCCAGTACTTC.

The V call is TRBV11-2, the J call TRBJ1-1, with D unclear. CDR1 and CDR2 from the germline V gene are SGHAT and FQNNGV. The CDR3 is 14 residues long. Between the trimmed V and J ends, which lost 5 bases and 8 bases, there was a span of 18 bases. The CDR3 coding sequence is TGTGCCAGCAGCGAAGGGTTAAATCGTCCCGAAGCTTTCTTT. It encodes CASSEGLNRPEAFF.

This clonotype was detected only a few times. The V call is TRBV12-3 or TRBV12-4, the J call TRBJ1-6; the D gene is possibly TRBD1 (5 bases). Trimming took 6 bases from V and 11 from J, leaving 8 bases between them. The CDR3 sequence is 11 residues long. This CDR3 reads CASRGGTPLHF. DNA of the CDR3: TGTGCCAGCAGGGGGGGGACACCCCTCCACTTT.

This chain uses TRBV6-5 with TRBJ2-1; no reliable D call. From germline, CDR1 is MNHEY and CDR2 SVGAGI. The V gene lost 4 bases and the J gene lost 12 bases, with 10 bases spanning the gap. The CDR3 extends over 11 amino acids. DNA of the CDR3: TGTGCCAGCAGTTCCACGGAGTCGCAGTTCTTC. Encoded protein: CASSSTESQFF.

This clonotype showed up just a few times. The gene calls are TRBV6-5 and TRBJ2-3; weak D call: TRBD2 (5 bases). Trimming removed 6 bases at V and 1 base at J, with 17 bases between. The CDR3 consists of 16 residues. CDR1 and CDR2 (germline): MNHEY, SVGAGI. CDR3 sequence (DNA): TGTGCCAGCAGCATCTTGGGGAGTTTGGGCACAGATACGCAGTATTTT. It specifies CASSILGSLGTDTQYF.

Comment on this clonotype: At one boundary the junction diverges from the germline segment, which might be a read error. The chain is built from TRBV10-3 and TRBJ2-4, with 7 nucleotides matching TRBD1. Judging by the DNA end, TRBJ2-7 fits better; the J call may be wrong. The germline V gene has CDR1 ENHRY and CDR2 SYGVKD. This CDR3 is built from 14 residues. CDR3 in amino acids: CAIREWQGENEQYF. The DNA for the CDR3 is TGTGCCATCAGGGAGTGGCAGGGGGAAAACGAGCAGTACTTC.

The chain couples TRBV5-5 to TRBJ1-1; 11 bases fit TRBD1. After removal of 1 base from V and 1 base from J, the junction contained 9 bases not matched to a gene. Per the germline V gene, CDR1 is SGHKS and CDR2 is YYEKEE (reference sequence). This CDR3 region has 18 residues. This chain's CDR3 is CASSLRDRGWGTNTEAFF. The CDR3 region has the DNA TGTGCCAGCAGCTTGCGGGACAGGGGGTGGGGGACGAACACTGAAGCTTTCTTT.

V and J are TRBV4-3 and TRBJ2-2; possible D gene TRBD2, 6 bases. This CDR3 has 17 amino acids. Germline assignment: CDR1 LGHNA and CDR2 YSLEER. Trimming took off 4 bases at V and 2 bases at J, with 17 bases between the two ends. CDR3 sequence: CASSREPGAFNTGELFF. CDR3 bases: TGCGCCAGCAGCCGAGAACCGGGAGCGTTCAACACCGGGGAGCTGTTTTTT.